This paragraph reports one TCR beta chain. What it binds is unknown. This sample is drawn from a study of cytomegalovirus exposure and HLA in healthy donors. Germline-derived CDR1 and CDR2 are MNHEY and SVGAGI. The CDR3 contains 15 residues. Trimming shortened V by 6 bases and J by 7 bases, and 19 bases separated the two germline ends. Separate from the approximately 700-subject first cohort was the approximately 120-subject validation cohort, to which the donors belonged. Method: immunoSEQ multiplex PCR; TCRdb's copy keeps in-frame clones and lacks some. The sample comprises more than 95,000 clones, 89% of which are singletons, and less than 1.5% rests with the top ten. Study-level findings and limits: Associated with cytomegalovirus, according to the listing, were around 160 TCR beta chains.

The chain links TRBV6-5 to TRBJ1-5; possible D gene TRBD1, 5 bases. Sequencing was performed on PBMCs. This sequence was found in a woman under 30 in good health and CMV-seronegative. Written as DNA, the CDR3 is TGTGCCAGCAGCTCTTCTGGCAGGGTAGGACAGCCCCAGCATTTT. Translating gives CASSSSGRVGQPQHF.